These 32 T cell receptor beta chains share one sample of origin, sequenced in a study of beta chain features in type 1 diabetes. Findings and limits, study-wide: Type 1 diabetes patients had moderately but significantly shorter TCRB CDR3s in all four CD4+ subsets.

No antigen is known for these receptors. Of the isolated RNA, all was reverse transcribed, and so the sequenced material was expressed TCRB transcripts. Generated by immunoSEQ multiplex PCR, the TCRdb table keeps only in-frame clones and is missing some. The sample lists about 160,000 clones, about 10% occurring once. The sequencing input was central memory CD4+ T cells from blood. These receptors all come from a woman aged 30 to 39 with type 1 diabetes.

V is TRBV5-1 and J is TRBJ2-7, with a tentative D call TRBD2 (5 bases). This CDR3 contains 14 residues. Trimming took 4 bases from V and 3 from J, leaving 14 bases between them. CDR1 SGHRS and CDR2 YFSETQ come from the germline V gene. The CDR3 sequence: CASSPGGLFYEQYF. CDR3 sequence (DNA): TGCGCCAGCAGCCCTGGAGGCCTCTTCTACGAGCAGTACTTC.

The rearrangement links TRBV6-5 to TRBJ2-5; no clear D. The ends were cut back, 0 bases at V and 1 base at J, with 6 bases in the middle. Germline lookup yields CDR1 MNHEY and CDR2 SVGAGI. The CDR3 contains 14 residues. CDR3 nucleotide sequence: TGTGCCAGCAGTTACTCTGGCAGCCAAGAGACCCAGTACTTC. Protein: CASSYSGSQETQYF.

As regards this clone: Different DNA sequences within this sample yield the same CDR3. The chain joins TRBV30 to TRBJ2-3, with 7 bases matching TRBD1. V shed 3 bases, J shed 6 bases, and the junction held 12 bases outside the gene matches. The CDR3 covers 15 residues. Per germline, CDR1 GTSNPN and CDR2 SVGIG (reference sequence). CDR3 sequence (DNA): TGTGCCTGGAGAGGGGGCAGGGTGGGTACGGATACGCAGTATTTT. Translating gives CAWRGGRVGTDTQYF.

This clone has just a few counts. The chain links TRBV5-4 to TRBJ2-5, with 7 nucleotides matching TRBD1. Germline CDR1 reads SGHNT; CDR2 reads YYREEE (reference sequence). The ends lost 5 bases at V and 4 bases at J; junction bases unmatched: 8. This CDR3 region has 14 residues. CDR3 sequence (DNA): TGTGCCAGCAGACAAGCACAGGGGCCAGAGACCCAGTACTTC. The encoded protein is CASRQAQGPETQYF.

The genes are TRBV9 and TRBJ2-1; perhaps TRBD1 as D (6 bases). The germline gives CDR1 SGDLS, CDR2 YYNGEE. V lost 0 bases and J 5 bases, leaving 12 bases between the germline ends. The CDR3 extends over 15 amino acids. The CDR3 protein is CASSVDVSGDNEQFF. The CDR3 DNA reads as TGTGCCAGCAGCGTAGACGTTTCAGGGGACAATGAGCAGTTCTTC.

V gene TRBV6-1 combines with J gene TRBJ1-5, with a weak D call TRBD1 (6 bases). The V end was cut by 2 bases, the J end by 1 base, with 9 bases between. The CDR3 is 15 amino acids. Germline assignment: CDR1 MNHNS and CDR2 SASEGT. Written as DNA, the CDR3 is TGTGCCAGCAGTGAATGGCAGGGGAGCAATCAGCCCCAGCATTTT. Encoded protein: CASSEWQGSNQPQHF.

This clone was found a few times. DNA of the CDR3: TGTGCCAGCAGTTTACGCCTCGATAGCGGGGGAAGCACAGATACGCAGTATTTT. Encoded protein: CASSLRLDSGGSTDTQYF. V usage is TRBV28 and J usage is TRBJ2-3; 9 bases agree with TRBD2. Germline V gene data show CDR1 as MDHEN and CDR2 as SYDVKM. CDR3 length: 18 residues. V shed 2 bases and J 0 bases; nucleotides not matched to a gene: 9. The whole variable domain, remainder taken from reference TRBV28 and TRBJ2-3, is DVKVTQSSRYLVKRTGEKVFLECVQDMDHENMFWYRQDPGLGLRLIYFSYDVKMKEKGDIPEGYSVSREKKERFSLILESASTNQTSMYLCASSLRLDSGGSTDTQYFGPGTRLTVL.

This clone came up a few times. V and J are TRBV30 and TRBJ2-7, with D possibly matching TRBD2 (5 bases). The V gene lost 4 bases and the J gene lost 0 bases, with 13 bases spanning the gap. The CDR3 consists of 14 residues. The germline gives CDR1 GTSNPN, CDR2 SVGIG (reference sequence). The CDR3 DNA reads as TGTGCCTGGAAGAAAGGACTGAGCTCCTACGAGCAGTACTTC. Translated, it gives CAWKKGLSSYEQYF.

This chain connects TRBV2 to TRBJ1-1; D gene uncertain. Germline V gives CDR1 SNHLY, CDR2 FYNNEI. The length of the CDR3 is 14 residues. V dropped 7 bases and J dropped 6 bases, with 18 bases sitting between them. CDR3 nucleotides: TGTGCCAGCATCCCGGACCGCCAGCGGGCTGAAGCTTTCTTT. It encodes CASIPDRQRAEAFF.

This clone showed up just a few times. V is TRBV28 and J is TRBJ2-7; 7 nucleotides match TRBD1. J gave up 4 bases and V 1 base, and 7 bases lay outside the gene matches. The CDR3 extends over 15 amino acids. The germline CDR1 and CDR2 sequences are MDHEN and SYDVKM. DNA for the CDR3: TGTGCCAGCAGTTTATCATCGGGACAGATATACGAGCAGTACTTC. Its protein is CASSLSSGQIYEQYF.

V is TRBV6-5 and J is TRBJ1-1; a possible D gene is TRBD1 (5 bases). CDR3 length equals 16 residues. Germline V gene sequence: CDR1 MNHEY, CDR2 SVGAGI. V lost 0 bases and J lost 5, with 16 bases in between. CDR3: CASSYSLGGGGTEAFF. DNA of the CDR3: TGTGCCAGCAGTTACTCCTTAGGTGGGGGGGGAACTGAAGCTTTCTTT.

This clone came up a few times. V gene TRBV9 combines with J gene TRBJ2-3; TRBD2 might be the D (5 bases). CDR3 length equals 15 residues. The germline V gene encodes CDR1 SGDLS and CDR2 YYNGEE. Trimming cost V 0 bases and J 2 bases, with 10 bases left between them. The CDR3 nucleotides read TGTGCCAGCAGCGTAGGGACTGTCCACACAGATACGCAGTATTTT. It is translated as CASSVGTVHTDTQYF.

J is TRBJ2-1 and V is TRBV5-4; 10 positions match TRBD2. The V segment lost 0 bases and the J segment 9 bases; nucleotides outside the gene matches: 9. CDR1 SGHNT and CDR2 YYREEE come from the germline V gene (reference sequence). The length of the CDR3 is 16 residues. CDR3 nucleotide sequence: TGTGCCAGCAGCTTGGCGGGGCTAGCGGGAGCGGTTGAGCAGTTCTTC. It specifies CASSLAGLAGAVEQFF. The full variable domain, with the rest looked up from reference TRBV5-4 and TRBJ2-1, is ETGVTQSPTHLIKTRGQQVTLRCSSQSGHNTVSWYQQALGQGPQFIFQYYREEENGRGNFPPRFSGLQFPNYSSELNVNALELDDSALYLCASSLAGLAGAVEQFFGPGTRLTVL.

CDR3 nucleotide sequence: TGTGCCAGCAGCCTTTCCTCAGGGGCCGAGACCCAGTACTTC. This gives the protein CASSLSSGAETQYF. V usage is TRBV4-2 and J usage is TRBJ2-5; perhaps TRBD1 as D (6 bases). The CDR3 extends over 14 amino acids. From germline, CDR1 is LGHNA and CDR2 YNFKEQ. V lost 4 bases and J lost 5, with 14 bases in between.

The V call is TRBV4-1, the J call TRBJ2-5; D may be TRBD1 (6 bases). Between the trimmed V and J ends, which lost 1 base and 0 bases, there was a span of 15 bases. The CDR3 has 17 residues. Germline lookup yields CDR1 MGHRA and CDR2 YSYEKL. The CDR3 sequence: CASSQVRRGTYQETQYF. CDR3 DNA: TGCGCCAGCAGCCAAGTCCGCAGGGGCACGTACCAAGAGACCCAGTACTTC.

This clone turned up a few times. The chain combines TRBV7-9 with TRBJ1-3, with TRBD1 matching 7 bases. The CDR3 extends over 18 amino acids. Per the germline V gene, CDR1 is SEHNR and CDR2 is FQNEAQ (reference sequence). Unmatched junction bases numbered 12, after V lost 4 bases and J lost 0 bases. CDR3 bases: TGTGCCAGCAGCTACGCCTCGGGGACAGCATCCTCTGGAAACACCATATATTTT. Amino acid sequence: CASSYASGTASSGNTIYF.

The CDR3 loop reads CASSVRGGETQYF. The CDR3 DNA reads TGTGCCAGCAGCGTCAGGGGTGGAGAGACCCAGTACTTC. The gene calls are TRBV9 and TRBJ2-5; a possible D gene is TRBD1 (6 bases). The CDR3 consists of 13 residues. The germline CDR1 and CDR2 sequences are SGDLS and YYNGEE. V lost 2 bases and J 4 bases, leaving 9 bases between the germline ends.

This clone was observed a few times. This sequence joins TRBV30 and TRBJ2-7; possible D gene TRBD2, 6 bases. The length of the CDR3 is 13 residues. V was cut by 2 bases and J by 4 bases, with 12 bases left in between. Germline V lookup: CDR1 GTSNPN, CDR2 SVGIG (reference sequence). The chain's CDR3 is CAWSKLAPYEQYF. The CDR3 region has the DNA TGTGCCTGGAGTAAGCTAGCGCCGTACGAGCAGTACTTC.

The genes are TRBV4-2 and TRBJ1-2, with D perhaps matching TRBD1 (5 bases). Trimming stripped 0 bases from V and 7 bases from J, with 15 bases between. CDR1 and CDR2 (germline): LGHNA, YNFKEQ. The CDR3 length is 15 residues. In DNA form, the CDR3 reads TGTGCCAGCAGCCAAGATGGTACAGGTCAAAGTGGCTACACCTTC. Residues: CASSQDGTGQSGYTF.

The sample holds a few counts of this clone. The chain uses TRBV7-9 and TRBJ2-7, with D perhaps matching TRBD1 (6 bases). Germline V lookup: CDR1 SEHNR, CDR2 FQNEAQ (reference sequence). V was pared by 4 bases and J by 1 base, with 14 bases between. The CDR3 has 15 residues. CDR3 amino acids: CASSSPEGGSYEQYF. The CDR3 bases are TGTGCCAGCAGCTCCCCCGAAGGGGGTTCCTACGAGCAGTACTTC.

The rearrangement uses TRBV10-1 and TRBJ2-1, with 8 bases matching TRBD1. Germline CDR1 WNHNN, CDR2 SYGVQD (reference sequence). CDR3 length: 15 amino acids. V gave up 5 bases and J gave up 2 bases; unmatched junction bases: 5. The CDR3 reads CASSQTGDPYNEQFF. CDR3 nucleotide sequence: TGCGCCAGCAGTCAGACAGGGGATCCCTACAATGAGCAGTTCTTC.

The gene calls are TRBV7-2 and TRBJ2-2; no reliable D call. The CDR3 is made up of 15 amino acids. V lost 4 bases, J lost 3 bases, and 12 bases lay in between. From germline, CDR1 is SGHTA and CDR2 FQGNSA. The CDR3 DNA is TGTGCCAGCAGCTCACCAATTAGTCACACCGGGGAGCTGTTTTTT. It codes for CASSSPISHTGELFF.

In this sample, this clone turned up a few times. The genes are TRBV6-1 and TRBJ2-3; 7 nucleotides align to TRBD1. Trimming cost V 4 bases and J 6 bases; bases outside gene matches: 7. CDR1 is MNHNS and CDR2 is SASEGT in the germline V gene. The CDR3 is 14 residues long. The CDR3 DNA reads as TGTGCCAGCAGTGGCAGGGGGTTAATCGATACGCAGTATTTT. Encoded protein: CASSGRGLIDTQYF.

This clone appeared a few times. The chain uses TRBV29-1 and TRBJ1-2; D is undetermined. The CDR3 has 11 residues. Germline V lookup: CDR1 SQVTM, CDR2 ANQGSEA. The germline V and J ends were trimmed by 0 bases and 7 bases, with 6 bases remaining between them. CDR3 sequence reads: CSVEDSRGYTF. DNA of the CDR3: TGCAGCGTTGAAGATTCCCGTGGCTACACCTTC.

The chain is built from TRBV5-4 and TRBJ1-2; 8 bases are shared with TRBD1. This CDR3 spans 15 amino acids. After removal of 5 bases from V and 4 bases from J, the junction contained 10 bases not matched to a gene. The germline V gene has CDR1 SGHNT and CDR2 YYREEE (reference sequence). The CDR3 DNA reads TGTGCCAGCAGACAAGACAGGGGATTCCTCTATGGCTACACCTTC. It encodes CASRQDRGFLYGYTF.

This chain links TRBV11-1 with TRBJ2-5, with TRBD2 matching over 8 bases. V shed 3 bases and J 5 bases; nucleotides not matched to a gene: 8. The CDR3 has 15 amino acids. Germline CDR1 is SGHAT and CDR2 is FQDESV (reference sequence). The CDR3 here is CASSFFGTSVETQYF. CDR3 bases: TGTGCCAGCAGCTTTTTTGGGACTAGTGTCGAGACCCAGTACTTC.

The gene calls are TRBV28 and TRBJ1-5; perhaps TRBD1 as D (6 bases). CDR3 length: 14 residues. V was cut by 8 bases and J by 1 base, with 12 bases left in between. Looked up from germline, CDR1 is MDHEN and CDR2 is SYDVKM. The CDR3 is CASCGGGSNQPQHF. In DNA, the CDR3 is TGTGCCAGCTGTGGGGGCGGAAGCAATCAGCCCCAGCATTTT.

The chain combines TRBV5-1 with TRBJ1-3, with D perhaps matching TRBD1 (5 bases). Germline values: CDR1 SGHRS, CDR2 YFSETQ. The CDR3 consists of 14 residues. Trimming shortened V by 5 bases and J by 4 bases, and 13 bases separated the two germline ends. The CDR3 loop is CASRLTVTGNTIYF. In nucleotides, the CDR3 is TGCGCCAGCAGGCTGACAGTAACCGGAAACACCATATATTTT.

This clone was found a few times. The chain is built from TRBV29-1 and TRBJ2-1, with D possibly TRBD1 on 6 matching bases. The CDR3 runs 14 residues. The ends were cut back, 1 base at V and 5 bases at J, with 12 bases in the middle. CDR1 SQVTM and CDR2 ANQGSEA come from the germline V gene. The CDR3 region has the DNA TGCAGCGTTGAAGGGTTTACAGGGAACAATGAGCAGTTCTTC. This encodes CSVEGFTGNNEQFF.

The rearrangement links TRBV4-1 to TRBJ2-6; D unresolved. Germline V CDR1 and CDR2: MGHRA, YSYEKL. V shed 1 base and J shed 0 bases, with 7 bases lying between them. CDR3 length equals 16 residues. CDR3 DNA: TGCGCCAGCAGCCAAGCGTGGGCCTCTGGGGCCAACGTCCTGACTTTC. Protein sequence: CASSQAWASGANVLTF.

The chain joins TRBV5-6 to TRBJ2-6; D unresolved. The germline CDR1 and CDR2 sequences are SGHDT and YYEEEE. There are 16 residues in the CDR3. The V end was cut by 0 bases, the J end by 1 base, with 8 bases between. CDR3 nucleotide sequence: TGTGCCAGCAGCTTGGCGGGTGAATCTGGGGCCAACGTCCTGACTTTC. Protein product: CASSLAGESGANVLTF.

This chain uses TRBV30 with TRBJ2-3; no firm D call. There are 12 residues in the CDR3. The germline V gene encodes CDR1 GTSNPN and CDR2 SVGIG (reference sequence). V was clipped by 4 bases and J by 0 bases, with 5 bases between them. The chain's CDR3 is CAWTVSTDTQYF. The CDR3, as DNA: TGTGCCTGGACGGTGAGCACAGATACGCAGTATTTT.